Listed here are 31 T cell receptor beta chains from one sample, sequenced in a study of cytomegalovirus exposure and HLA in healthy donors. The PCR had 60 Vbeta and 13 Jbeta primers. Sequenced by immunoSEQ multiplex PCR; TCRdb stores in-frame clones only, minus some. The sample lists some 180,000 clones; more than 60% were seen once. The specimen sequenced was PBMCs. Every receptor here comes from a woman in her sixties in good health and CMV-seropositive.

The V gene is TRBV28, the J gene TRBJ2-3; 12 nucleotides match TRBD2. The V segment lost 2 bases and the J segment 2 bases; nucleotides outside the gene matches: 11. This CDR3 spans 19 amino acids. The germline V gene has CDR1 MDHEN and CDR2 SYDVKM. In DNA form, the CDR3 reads TGTGCCAGCAGTTTAGTGGGGGGCGGACTAGCGGGGTTCACAGATACGCAGTATTTT. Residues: CASSLVGGGLAGFTDTQYF.

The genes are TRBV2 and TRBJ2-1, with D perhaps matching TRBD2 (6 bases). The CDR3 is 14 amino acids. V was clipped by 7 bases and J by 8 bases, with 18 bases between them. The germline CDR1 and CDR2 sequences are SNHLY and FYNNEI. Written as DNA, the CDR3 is TGTGCCAGCAAGCCTACTCCGGGAGAACATGAGCAGTTCTTC. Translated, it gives CASKPTPGEHEQFF.

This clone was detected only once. DNA for the CDR3: TGTGCCAGCAGCTTCTCAGGGACTAGCCCCTTAGAGCAGTACTTC. Its translation: CASSFSGTSPLEQYF. The chain couples TRBV7-2 to TRBJ2-7; 9 bases are a match to TRBD2. The CDR3 has 15 amino acids. Germline-derived CDR1 and CDR2 are SGHTA and FQGNSA. V was pared by 3 bases and J by 7 bases, with 10 bases of the junction left unmatched.

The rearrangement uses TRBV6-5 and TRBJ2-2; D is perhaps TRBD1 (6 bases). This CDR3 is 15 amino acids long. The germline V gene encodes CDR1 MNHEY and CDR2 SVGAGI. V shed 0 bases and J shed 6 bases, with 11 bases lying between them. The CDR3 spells CASSYSRGTAGELFF. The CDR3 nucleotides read TGTGCCAGCAGTTACTCCAGGGGAACTGCCGGGGAGCTGTTTTTT.

The CDR3: CASSPPGTDNQPQHF. In DNA form, the CDR3 reads TGTGCCAGCTCACCACCGGGGACAGATAATCAGCCCCAGCATTTT. This chain connects TRBV18 to TRBJ1-5, with 7 nucleotides matching TRBD1. Germline V CDR1 and CDR2: KGHSH, LQKENI. This CDR3 region has 15 residues. V dropped 0 bases and J dropped 4; count of bases not matched to a gene: 3.

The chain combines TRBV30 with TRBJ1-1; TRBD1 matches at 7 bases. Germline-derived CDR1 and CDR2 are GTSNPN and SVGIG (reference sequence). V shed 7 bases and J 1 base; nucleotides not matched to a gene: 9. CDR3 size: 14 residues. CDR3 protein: CALQTWTGNTEAFF. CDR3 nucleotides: TGTGCCTTACAAACATGGACAGGGAACACTGAAGCTTTCTTT.

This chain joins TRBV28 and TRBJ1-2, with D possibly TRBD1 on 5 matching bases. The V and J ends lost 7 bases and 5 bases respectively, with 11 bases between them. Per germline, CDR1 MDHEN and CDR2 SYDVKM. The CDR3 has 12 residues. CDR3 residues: CASNGGLYGYTF. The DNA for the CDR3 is TGTGCCAGCAACGGGGGTTTATATGGCTACACCTTC.

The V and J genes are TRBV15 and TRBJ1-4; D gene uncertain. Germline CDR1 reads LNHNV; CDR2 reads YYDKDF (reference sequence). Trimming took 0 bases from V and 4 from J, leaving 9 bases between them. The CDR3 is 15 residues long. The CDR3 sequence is CATSRDVGLNEKLFF. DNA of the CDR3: TGTGCCACCAGCAGAGATGTTGGGCTTAATGAAAAACTGTTTTTT.

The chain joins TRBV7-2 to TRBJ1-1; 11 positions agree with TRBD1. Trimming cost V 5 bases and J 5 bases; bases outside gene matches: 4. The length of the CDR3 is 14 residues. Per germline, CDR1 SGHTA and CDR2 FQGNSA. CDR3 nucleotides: TGTGCCAGCAGCCCCGGACAGGGGGCGACTGAAGCTTTCTTT. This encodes CASSPGQGATEAFF.

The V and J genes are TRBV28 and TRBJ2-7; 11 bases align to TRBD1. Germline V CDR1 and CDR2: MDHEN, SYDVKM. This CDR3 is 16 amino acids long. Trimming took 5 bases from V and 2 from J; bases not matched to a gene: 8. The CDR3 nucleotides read TGTGCCAGCAGTGGTGCTGGGACAGGGGGACCCTACGAGCAGTACTTC. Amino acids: CASSGAGTGGPYEQYF.

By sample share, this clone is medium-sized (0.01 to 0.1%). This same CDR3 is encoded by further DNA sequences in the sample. CDR3 amino acids: CASSRTSGSLNEQFF. The CDR3 nucleotides read TGTGCCAGTAGTAGGACTAGCGGGAGTCTCAATGAGCAGTTCTTC. V usage is TRBV19 and J usage is TRBJ2-1; 13 bases align to TRBD2. In germline, CDR1 is LNHDA, CDR2 SQIVND (reference sequence). The CDR3 is made up of 15 amino acids. Trimming at V came to 4 bases and at J to 6 bases, leaving 3 bases not matched to a gene.

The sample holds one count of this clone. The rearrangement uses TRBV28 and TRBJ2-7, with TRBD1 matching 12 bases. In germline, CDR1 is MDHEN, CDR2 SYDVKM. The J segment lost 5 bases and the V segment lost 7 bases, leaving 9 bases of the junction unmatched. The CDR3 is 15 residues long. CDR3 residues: CASTLGTGGFNEQYF. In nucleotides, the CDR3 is TGTGCCAGCACCTTGGGGACAGGGGGCTTCAACGAGCAGTACTTC.

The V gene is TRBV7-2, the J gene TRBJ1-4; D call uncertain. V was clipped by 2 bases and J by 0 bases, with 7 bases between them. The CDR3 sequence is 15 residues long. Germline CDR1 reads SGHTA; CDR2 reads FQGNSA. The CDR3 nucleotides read TGTGCCAGCAGCTTAATTCCTGCAACTAATGAAAAACTGTTTTTT. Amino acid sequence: CASSLIPATNEKLFF.

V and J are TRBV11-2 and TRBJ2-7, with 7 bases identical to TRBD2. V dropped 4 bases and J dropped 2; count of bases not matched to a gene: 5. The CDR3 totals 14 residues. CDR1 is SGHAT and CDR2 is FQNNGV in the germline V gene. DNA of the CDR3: TGTGCCAGCAGCTCGCGGGAGTGGGCCTACGAGCAGTACTTC. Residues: CASSSREWAYEQYF.

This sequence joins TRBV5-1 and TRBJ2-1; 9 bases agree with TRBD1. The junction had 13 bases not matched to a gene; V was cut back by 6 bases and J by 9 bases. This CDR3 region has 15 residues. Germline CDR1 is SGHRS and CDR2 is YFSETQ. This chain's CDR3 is CASNLQTGGDGEQFF. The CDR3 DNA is TGCGCCAGCAACCTACAGACAGGGGGGGACGGTGAGCAGTTCTTC.

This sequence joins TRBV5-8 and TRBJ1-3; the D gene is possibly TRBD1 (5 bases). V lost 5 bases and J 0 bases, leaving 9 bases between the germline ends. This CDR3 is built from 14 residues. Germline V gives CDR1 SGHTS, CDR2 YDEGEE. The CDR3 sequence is CASSKTVSGNTIYF. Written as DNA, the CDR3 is TGTGCCAGCAGTAAGACAGTCTCTGGAAACACCATATATTTT. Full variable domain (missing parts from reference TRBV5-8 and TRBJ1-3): EAGVTQSPTHLIKTRGQQATLRCSPISGHTSVYWYQQALGLGLQFLLWYDEGEERNRGNFPPRFSGRQFPNYSSELNVNALELEDSALYLCASSKTVSGNTIYFGEGSWLTVV.

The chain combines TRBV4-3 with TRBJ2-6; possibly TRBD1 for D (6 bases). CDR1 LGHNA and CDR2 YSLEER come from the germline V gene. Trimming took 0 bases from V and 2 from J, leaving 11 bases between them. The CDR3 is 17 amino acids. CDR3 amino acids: CASSQEARGTGANVLTF. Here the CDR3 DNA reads TGCGCCAGCAGCCAAGAGGCCAGGGGTACTGGGGCCAACGTCCTGACTTTC.

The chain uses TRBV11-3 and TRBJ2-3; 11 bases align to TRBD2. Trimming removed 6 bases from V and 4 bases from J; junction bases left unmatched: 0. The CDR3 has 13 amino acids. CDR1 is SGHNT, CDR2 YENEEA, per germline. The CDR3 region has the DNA TGTGCCAGCAGACTAGCGGGAGCAGATACGCAGTATTTT. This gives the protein CASRLAGADTQYF.

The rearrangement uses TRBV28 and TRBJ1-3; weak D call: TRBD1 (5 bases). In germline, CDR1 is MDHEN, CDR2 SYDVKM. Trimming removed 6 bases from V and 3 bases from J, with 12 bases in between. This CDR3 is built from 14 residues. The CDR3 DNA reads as TGTGCCAGCAGATGGAGGGACGGTGGAAACACCATATATTTT. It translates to CASRWRDGGNTIYF.

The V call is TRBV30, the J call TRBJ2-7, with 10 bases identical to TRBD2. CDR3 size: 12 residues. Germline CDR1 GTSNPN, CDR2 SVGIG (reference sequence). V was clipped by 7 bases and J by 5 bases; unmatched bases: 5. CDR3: CAFGTSVHEQYF. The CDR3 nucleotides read TGTGCCTTCGGGACTAGCGTCCACGAGCAGTACTTC.

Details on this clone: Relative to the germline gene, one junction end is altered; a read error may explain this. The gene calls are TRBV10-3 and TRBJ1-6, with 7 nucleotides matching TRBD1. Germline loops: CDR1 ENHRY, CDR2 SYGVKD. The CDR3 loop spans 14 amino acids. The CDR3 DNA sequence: TGTGCCATCAGTGGCAGGGACAGCGATTCACCTCTCCACTTT. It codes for CAISGRDSDSPLHF.

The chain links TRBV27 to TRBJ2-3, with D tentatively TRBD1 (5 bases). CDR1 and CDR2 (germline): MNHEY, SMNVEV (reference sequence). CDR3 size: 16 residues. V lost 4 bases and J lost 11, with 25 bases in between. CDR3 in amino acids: CASSSTLQAYLNKQYF. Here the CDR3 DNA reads TGTGCCAGCAGTTCCACCCTACAGGCCTACCTAAATAAGCAGTATTTT.

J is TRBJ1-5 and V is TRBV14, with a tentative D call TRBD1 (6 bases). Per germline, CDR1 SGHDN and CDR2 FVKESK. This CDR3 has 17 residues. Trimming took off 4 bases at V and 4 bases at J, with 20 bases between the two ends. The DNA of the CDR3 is TGTGCCAGCAGCCCGACCGTACAGGGCTGGTCTAATCAGCCCCAGCATTTT. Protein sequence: CASSPTVQGWSNQPQHF. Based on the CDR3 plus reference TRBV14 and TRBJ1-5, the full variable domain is EAGVTQFPSHSVIEKGQTVTLRCDPISGHDNLYWYRRVMGKEIKFLLHFVKESKQDESGMPNNRFLAERTGGTYSTLKVQPAELEDSGVYFCASSPTVQGWSNQPQHFGDGTRLSIL.

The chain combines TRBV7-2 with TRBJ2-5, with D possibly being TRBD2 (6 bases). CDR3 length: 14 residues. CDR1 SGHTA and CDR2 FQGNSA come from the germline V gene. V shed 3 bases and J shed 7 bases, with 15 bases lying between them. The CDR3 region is CASSLGLDYGTQYF. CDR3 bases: TGTGCCAGCAGCTTGGGGCTGGACTATGGGACCCAGTACTTC.

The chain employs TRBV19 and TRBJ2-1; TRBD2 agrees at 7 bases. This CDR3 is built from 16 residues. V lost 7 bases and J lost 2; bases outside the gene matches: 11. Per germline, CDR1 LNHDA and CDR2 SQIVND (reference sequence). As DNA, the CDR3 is TGTGCCAGTAAGGCTTGGGGGGGGAATACCTACAATGAGCAGTTCTTC. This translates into CASKAWGGNTYNEQFF.

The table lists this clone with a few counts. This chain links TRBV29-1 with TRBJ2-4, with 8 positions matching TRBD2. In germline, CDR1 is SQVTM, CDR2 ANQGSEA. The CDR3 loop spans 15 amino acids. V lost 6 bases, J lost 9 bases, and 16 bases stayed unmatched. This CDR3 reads CSVPYTGGGSLIQYF. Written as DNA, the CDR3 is TGCAGCGTACCCTACACCGGGGGGGGCAGTCTCATTCAGTACTTC.

The CDR3 DNA follows: TGTGCCAGCAGTCCAGTGGGGGGGAACAATCAGCCCCAGCATTTT. Protein: CASSPVGGNNQPQHF. V and J are TRBV7-9 and TRBJ1-5, with D maybe TRBD1 (5 bases). The germline CDR1 and CDR2 sequences are SEHNR and FQNEAQ (reference sequence). The V gene lost 6 bases and the J gene lost 3 bases, with 15 bases spanning the gap. This CDR3 comprises 15 residues.

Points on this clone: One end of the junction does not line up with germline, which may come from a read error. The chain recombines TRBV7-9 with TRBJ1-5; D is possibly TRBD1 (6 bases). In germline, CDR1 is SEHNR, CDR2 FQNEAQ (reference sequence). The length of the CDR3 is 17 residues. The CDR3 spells CSSSLGWPGQSNQPQHF. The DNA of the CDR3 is TGTTCCAGCAGCTTGGGCTGGCCCGGACAGAGCAATCAGCCCCAGCATTTT.

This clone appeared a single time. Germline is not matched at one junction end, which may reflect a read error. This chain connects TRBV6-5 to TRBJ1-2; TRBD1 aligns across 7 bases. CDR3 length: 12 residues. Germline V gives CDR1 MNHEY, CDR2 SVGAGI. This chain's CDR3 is CASSRTGGPISF. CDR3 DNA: TGTGCCAGCAGTAGGACAGGCGGACCTATCTCCTTC.

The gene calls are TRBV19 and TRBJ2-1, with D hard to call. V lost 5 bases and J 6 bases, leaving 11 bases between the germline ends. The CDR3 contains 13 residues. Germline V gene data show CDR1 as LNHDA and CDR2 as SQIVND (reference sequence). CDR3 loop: CASSVPPGNEQFF. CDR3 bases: TGTGCCAGTAGTGTCCCTCCGGGCAATGAGCAGTTCTTC. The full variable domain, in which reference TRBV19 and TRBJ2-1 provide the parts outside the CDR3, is DGGITQSPKYLFRKEGQNVTLSCEQNLNHDAMYWYRQDPGQGLRLIYYSQIVNDFQKGDIAEGYSVSREKKESFPLTVTSAQKNPTAFYLCASSVPPGNEQFFGPGTRLTVL.

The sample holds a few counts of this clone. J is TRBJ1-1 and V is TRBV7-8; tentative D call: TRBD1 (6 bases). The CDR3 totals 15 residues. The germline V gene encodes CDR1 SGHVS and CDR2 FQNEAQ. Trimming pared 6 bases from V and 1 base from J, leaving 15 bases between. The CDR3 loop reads CASSRGGGANTEAFF. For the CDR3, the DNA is TGTGCCAGCAGTCGAGGGGGAGGGGCGAACACTGAAGCTTTCTTT.